This paragraph covers one TCR beta chain sequence. Its antigen is unknown. Some clones are missing from TCRdb's copy, which holds only in-frame ones; the method was immunoSEQ multiplex PCR. This table has fewer than 110,000 clones, roughly 80% appearing once. CD3+CD4+ and CD3+CD8+ cells were FACS-sorted from thawed unstimulated PBMCs. This sample is part of a study of T cell clones after liver transplantation. Study results and limitations: Post-transplant time points were not standardized, so conclusions are preliminary.

The CDR3 loop spans 15 amino acids. Germline CDR1 MNHEY, CDR2 SMNVEV (reference sequence). Trimming left V 1 base short and J 2 bases short, with 9 bases between. This material consisted of CD4+ T cells from blood, taken approximately 50 months after liver transplant. The TCR originated in a human patient who received a liver transplant. Some T cells may have originated in the graft donor. V usage is TRBV27 and J usage is TRBJ2-1; D is unclear. CDR3 nucleotides: TGTGCCAGCAGTTTATATCCTAGACCCTACAATGAGCAGTTCTTC. It is translated as CASSLYPRPYNEQFF.